The 26 T cell receptor beta chains reported below all come from one sample, sequenced in a study of shared clonotypes between healthy human individuals. CD8 cells classed as naive were CD45RO-negative and positively selected for CCR7, excluding terminally differentiated effector memory CD45RA+ cells. The table came from immunoSEQ multiplex PCR; TCRdb's copy has only in-frame clones and leaves some out. The data hold about 2.1 million clones, with around 95% observed a single time. Material: naive CD8+ T cells from PBMCs. Every receptor here comes from a man between 18 and 29 years old in good health. Some clones in this sample may be carry-over from other donors' samples.

The chain employs TRBV7-9 and TRBJ1-4; maybe TRBD1 (5 bases). Between the trimmed V and J ends, which lost 3 bases and 8 bases, there was a span of 19 bases. The CDR3 length is 16 residues. CDR1 is SEHNR, CDR2 FQNEAQ, per germline (reference sequence). DNA for the CDR3: TGTGCCAGCAGCTTTCCCAGGAAAGGGGACTGGGAAAAACTGTTTTTT. Amino acids: CASSFPRKGDWEKLFF.

About this clone itself: Other DNA sequences within the sample encode an identical CDR3. The chain has TRBV19 and TRBJ1-1, with D tentatively TRBD1 (6 bases). V lost 5 bases and J lost 4, with 11 bases in between. CDR3 length: 13 amino acids. Germline CDR1 reads LNHDA; CDR2 reads SQIVND (reference sequence). CDR3 in DNA: TGTGCCAGTAGTGCCAGGGGAAGCACTGAAGCTTTCTTT. Its protein is CASSARGSTEAFF.

V and J are TRBV11-2 and TRBJ2-2, with a tentative D call TRBD2 (5 bases). Germline CDR1 and CDR2: SGHAT and FQNNGV. The CDR3 sequence is 12 residues long. V was shortened by 8 bases and J by 1 base, with 5 bases between the two germline ends. CDR3 nucleotide sequence: TGTGCCAGCCGGGGGAACACCGGGGAGCTGTTTTTT. It codes for CASRGNTGELFF.

The gene calls are TRBV28 and TRBJ1-3; unclear D gene. The CDR3 spans 14 residues. From germline, CDR1 is MDHEN and CDR2 SYDVKM. V lost 4 bases to trimming and J lost 4 bases, with 11 bases between them. CDR3 loop: CASSSHRWGNTIYF. CDR3 DNA sequence: TGTGCCAGCAGTTCGCACCGGTGGGGAAACACCATATATTTT.

The V call is TRBV27, the J call TRBJ1-2, with a tentative D call TRBD1 (6 bases). The CDR3 is 15 residues long. Trimming removed 7 bases at V and 5 bases at J, with 20 bases between. CDR1 is MNHEY, CDR2 SMNVEV, per germline (reference sequence). Written as DNA, the CDR3 is TGTGCCAGCAATCCGGCGGGGGGGCGCTCATATGGCTACACCTTC. Encoded protein: CASNPAGGRSYGYTF.

The CDR3 is CASSLRQVYTGELFF. The CDR3 DNA reads as TGTGCCAGCAGTTTACGACAGGTTTACACCGGGGAGCTGTTTTTT. The gene calls are TRBV27 and TRBJ2-2; maybe TRBD1 (6 bases). The V gene's germline CDR1 is MNHEY and CDR2 SMNVEV (reference sequence). The CDR3 is 15 amino acids. The germline V and J ends were trimmed by 2 bases and 3 bases, with 10 bases remaining between them.

Of note for this clone: Other DNA variants within this sample encode the same CDR3. The chain recombines TRBV10-3 with TRBJ1-1; no definite D call. CDR3 length: 12 amino acids. Per germline, CDR1 ENHRY and CDR2 SYGVKD. The germline V and J ends were trimmed by 0 bases and 4 bases, with 3 bases remaining between them. Here the CDR3 DNA reads TGTGCCATCAGTGAGTCTAGCACTGAAGCTTTCTTT. It yields the protein CAISESSTEAFF.

The chain combines TRBV5-8 with TRBJ2-2; 9 nucleotides agree with TRBD1. The CDR3 length is 15 residues. The V and J ends lost 4 bases and 6 bases, in that order; junction bases with no gene match: 7. Germline CDR1 is SGHTS and CDR2 is YDEGEE. The CDR3 is CASSPTGGSAGELFF. The CDR3 DNA sequence: TGTGCCAGCAGCCCGACAGGGGGTTCGGCCGGGGAGCTGTTTTTT.

The V and J genes are TRBV11-2 and TRBJ2-7; 8 bases fit TRBD2. Germline lookup yields CDR1 SGHAT and CDR2 FQNNGV. Germline trimming cut 7 bases from V and 5 bases from J; bases unmatched to any gene: 10. There are 14 residues in the CDR3. The CDR3 spells CASIVGAGENEQYF. The CDR3 DNA sequence: TGTGCCAGCATAGTGGGAGCGGGAGAGAACGAGCAGTACTTC.

This clone was detected only once. CDR3 loop: CASSLRTNNSPLHF. The CDR3 region has the DNA TGTGCCAGCAGCTTGAGGACTAATAATTCACCCCTCCACTTT. The V gene is TRBV5-6, the J gene TRBJ1-6; D remains unclear. Germline V gene data show CDR1 as SGHDT and CDR2 as YYEEEE. Trimming removed 1 base from V and 5 bases from J, with 7 bases in between. The CDR3 sequence is 14 residues long.

The gene calls are TRBV28 and TRBJ1-2; perhaps TRBD1 as D (6 bases). Germline V lookup: CDR1 MDHEN, CDR2 SYDVKM. The CDR3 totals 17 residues. The germline V and J ends were trimmed by 5 bases and 3 bases, with 22 bases remaining between them. This CDR3 is CASSPAFRGRHHYGYTF. DNA for the CDR3: TGTGCCAGCAGTCCCGCTTTTCGGGGGCGGCACCACTATGGCTACACCTTC.

The chain employs TRBV4-1 and TRBJ1-2; D is ambiguous. From germline, CDR1 is MGHRA and CDR2 YSYEKL. Trimming shortened V by 4 bases and J by 4 bases, and 10 bases separated the two germline ends. The CDR3 covers 13 residues. The CDR3 reads CASSLSLIYGYTF. CDR3 in DNA: TGCGCCAGCAGCCTCAGTTTAATCTATGGCTACACCTTC.

This chain joins TRBV5-1 and TRBJ2-1, with TRBD2 matching 7 bases. The CDR3 contains 15 residues. The V gene's germline CDR1 is SGHRS and CDR2 YFSETQ. Trimming removed 0 bases from V and 3 bases from J; junction bases left unmatched: 3. The CDR3 loop reads CASSLERGDYNEQFF. The CDR3 bases are TGCGCCAGCAGCTTGGAGCGGGGAGACTACAATGAGCAGTTCTTC.

The chain combines TRBV5-4 with TRBJ1-2; no definite D call. CDR1 and CDR2 (germline): SGHNT, YYREEE (reference sequence). The CDR3 covers 14 residues. V was cut by 0 bases and J by 2 bases, with 8 bases left in between. CDR3 loop: CASSLEWSNYGYTF. Here the CDR3 DNA reads TGTGCCAGCAGCTTGGAGTGGTCCAACTATGGCTACACCTTC.

The V call is TRBV27, the J call TRBJ2-1, with D unclear. V was pared by 0 bases and J by 1 base, with 7 bases between. Germline CDR1 is MNHEY and CDR2 is SMNVEV (reference sequence). CDR3 length equals 15 residues. The CDR3 here is CASSLSSVSYNEQFF. CDR3 bases: TGTGCCAGCAGTTTATCGTCGGTATCCTACAATGAGCAGTTCTTC.

With regard to this clone: Additional DNA sequences in this sample encode the identical CDR3. The gene calls are TRBV27 and TRBJ2-5, with TRBD2 matching over 7 bases. The CDR3 is 14 residues long. J gave up 4 bases and V 1 base, and 3 bases lay outside the gene matches. Germline CDR1 is MNHEY and CDR2 is SMNVEV (reference sequence). The DNA for the CDR3 is TGTGCCAGCAGTTTATTGTCGGGAGGAGAGACCCAGTACTTC. This sequence encodes CASSLLSGGETQYF.

V usage is TRBV27 and J usage is TRBJ2-7; the D gene could be TRBD1 or TRBD2 (5 bases each). The V and J ends lost 10 bases and 0 bases respectively, with 13 bases between them. Germline-derived CDR1 and CDR2 are MNHEY and SMNVEV (reference sequence). The CDR3 runs to 13 residues. The CDR3: CATAIGGSYEQYF. CDR3 bases: TGTGCCACCGCCATTGGGGGCTCCTACGAGCAGTACTTC.

The rearrangement links TRBV27 to TRBJ2-3; a weak D match, TRBD2 (6 bases). Looked up from germline, CDR1 is MNHEY and CDR2 is SMNVEV (reference sequence). The CDR3 has 17 amino acids. Trimming cost V 5 bases and J 2 bases, with 20 bases left between them. CDR3 in amino acids: CASSPRMGLAFTDTQYF. The CDR3 DNA sequence: TGTGCCAGCAGTCCGCGAATGGGACTCGCCTTCACAGATACGCAGTATTTT.

CDR3 protein: CASSSFGALSSNQPQHF. The CDR3 region has the DNA TGTGCCAGCAGCTCCTTCGGGGCCCTATCTAGCAATCAGCCCCAGCATTTT. This chain links TRBV7-8 with TRBJ1-5, with D possibly being TRBD1 (5 bases). The CDR3 is made up of 17 amino acids. V was cut by 4 bases and J by 0 bases, with 16 bases left in between. Looked up from germline, CDR1 is SGHVS and CDR2 is FQNEAQ.

Concerning this clone itself: Additional DNA sequences in this sample encode the identical CDR3. The chain recombines TRBV19 with TRBJ2-2, with 7 bases fitting TRBD1. This CDR3 contains 14 residues. CDR1 is LNHDA, CDR2 SQIVND, per germline (reference sequence). In DNA form, the CDR3 reads TGTGCATCGCGTAGGGACAGAGACACCGGGGAGCTGTTTTTT. Amino acids: CASRRDRDTGELFF.

The genes are TRBV6-5 and TRBJ2-7; 9 nucleotides align to TRBD2. Germline lookup yields CDR1 MNHEY and CDR2 SVGAGI. This CDR3 has 15 residues. J was trimmed by 6 bases and V by 1 base; bases with no gene match: 7. This CDR3 reads CASSYLASGKGEQYF. The DNA for the CDR3 is TGTGCCAGCAGTTACTTAGCTAGCGGGAAGGGCGAGCAGTACTTC.

This chain connects TRBV2 to TRBJ2-3, with 7 bases aligning to TRBD2. The ends lost 4 bases at V and 1 base at J; junction bases unmatched: 8. CDR3 length: 16 amino acids. Germline CDR1 SNHLY, CDR2 FYNNEI. The CDR3 bases are TGTGCCAGCAGTGCCAACGCGGGAGCTGGCACAGATACGCAGTATTTT. It encodes CASSANAGAGTDTQYF.

The chain links TRBV27 to TRBJ1-1; D not certain. Germline lookup yields CDR1 MNHEY and CDR2 SMNVEV (reference sequence). The V gene lost 8 bases and the J gene lost 8 bases, with 15 bases spanning the gap. The CDR3 totals 12 residues. The CDR3 DNA sequence: TGTGCCAGCGGGCCCCGGACTGACGAAGCTTTCTTT. This translates into CASGPRTDEAFF.

This clone was recorded only once. The same CDR3 arises from other DNA sequences in this sample as well. This chain connects TRBV7-9 to TRBJ2-2; D unresolved. The CDR3 is 15 residues long. The V end was cut by 1 base, the J end by 1 base, with 7 bases between. Germline V gives CDR1 SEHNR, CDR2 FQNEAQ (reference sequence). For the CDR3, the DNA is TGTGCCAGCAGCTTAGTTCGCGGGAACACCGGGGAGCTGTTTTTT. Translated, it gives CASSLVRGNTGELFF.

V gene TRBV23-1 combines with J gene TRBJ1-5; 7 bases align to TRBD1. TRBV23-1 is labeled an ORF, and its function is uncertain. J lost 2 bases, V lost 0 bases, and 7 bases had no gene match. The CDR3 is 17 residues long. The DNA of the CDR3 is TGCGCCAGCAGTCAATCCTCAAGAGGGGGCGGCAATCAGCCCCAGCATTTT. It is translated as CASSQSSRGGGNQPQHF.

Of note for this clone: Other nucleotide sequences from this sample produce the same CDR3. The chain uses TRBV27 and TRBJ1-1; D remains unclear. CDR3 length: 14 amino acids. Looked up from germline, CDR1 is MNHEY and CDR2 is SMNVEV (reference sequence). Trimming removed 5 bases from V and 0 bases from J, with 10 bases in between. CDR3 DNA sequence: TGTGCCAGCAGTCCTGGACGGCTGAACACTGAAGCTTTCTTT. It encodes CASSPGRLNTEAFF.